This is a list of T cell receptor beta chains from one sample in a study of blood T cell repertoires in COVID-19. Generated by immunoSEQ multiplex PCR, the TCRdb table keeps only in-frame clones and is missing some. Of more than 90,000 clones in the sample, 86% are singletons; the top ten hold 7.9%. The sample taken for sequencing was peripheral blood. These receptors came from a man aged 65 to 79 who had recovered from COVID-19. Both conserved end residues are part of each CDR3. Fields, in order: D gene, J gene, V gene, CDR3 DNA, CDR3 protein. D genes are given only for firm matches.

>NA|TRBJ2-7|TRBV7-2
TGTGCCAGCAGCCCCGGCTGGAGCCACGAGCAGTACTTC
CASSPGWSHEQYF
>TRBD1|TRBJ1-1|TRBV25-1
TGTGCCAGCAGTGCCGGGACAGGGGGAACTGAAGCTTTCTTT
CASSAGTGGTEAFF
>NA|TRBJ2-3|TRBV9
TGTGCCAGCAGCGTAGGGCAGGGGACAGATACGCAGTATTTT
CASSVGQGTDTQYF
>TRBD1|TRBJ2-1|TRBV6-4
TGTGCCAGCAGTGAGGGGGACAGCTCCTACAATGAGCAGTTCTTC
CASSEGDSSYNEQFF
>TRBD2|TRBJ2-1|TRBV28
TGTGCCAGCAGCCTAAGGGGGACTAGCGGGATTGATGAGCAGTTCTTC
CASSLRGTSGIDEQFF
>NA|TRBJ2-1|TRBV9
TGTGCCAGCAGCGCGACCGACTTGGGTGAGCAGTTCTTC
CASSATDLGEQFF
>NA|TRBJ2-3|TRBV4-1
TGCGCCAGCAGCCAAGGCGGGGCAGAATCGACAGATACGCAGTATTTT
CASSQGGAESTDTQYF
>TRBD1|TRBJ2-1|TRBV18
TGTGCCAGCTCACCCGGGACAGGGGATGAGCAGTTCTTC
CASSPGTGDEQFF
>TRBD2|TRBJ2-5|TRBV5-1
TGCGCCAGCAGCTGGCCGGCGGGGAGGGCCCAAGAGACCCAGTACTTC
CASSWPAGRAQETQYF
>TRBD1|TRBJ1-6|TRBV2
TGTGCCAGCAGTGCACCAGGGGGCGCGAATTCACCCCTCCACTTT
CASSAPGGANSPLHF
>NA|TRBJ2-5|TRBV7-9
TGTGCCAGCAGCAAAAGCCGGGACCAAGAGACCCAGTACTTC
CASSKSRDQETQYF